This entry lists 5 T cell receptor beta chains sequenced from one sample in a study of CD8 T cells in ankylosing spondylitis. TCRdb ran MiXCR on the 5' RACE reads and lists one entry per CDR3 protein. The sample includes about 13,000 distinct CDR3 sequences, approximately 3% of them seen just once. Source material: blood, either unsorted or a sorted T cell fraction (not recorded which). The source is a male donor with ankylosing spondylitis or in good health (not recorded which).

Many counts were recorded for this clonotype. The rearrangement links TRBV9 to TRBJ2-5; D remains unclear. Germline CDR1 SGDLS, CDR2 YYNGEE. This CDR3 contains 14 residues. Trimming left V 3 bases short and J 4 bases short, with 13 bases between. This chain's CDR3 is CASSAHAGGETQYF. The CDR3 bases are TGTGCCAGCAGCGCCCATGCAGGTGGAGAGACCCAGTACTTC.

Ten or more counts support this clonotype. V and J are TRBV9 and TRBJ2-1; TRBD2 matches at 7 bases. The CDR3 is made up of 17 amino acids. Germline lookup yields CDR1 SGDLS and CDR2 YYNGEE. V shed 4 bases, J shed 0 bases, and the junction held 10 bases outside the gene matches. The CDR3 sequence: CASSRRAGESSYNEQFF. The DNA of the CDR3 is TGTGCCAGCAGCCGAAGGGCGGGAGAGAGCTCCTACAATGAGCAGTTCTTC.

This clonotype was seen at least ten times. V is TRBV21-1 and J is TRBJ1-3; TRBD1 is taken as the D call from the table, unchecked against the DNA. TRBV21-1 is a known pseudogene. The CDR3 totals 18 residues. The CDR3 DNA is TGTGCCAGCAGCACCACAGGAGACAGGGGGCTCTCTGGAAACACCATATATTTT. Its translation is CASSTTGDRGLSGNTIYF.

Sample share makes this clonotype medium-sized. The rearrangement uses TRBV9 and TRBJ2-2; D gene uncertain. Trimming cost V 4 bases and J 0 bases, with 16 bases left between them. The CDR3 has 17 residues. Germline-derived CDR1 and CDR2 are SGDLS and YYNGEE. CDR3 amino acids: CASSPRGDFANTGELFF. The DNA for the CDR3 is TGTGCCAGCAGCCCACGCGGTGACTTCGCGAACACCGGGGAGCTGTTTTTT.

This clonotype rates as medium-sized. The chain recombines TRBV9 with TRBJ1-1, with D unclear. CDR3 length: 15 residues. The germline V gene has CDR1 SGDLS and CDR2 YYNGEE. Trimming shortened V by 3 bases and J by 1 base, and 13 bases separated the two germline ends. The CDR3 DNA reads TGTGCCAGCAGCGCGGATCCAATTCCGAACACTGAAGCTTTCTTT. This encodes CASSADPIPNTEAFF.